Below are 24 T cell receptor beta chains sequenced from a single sample in a study of cytomegalovirus exposure and HLA in healthy donors. Primers: 60 Vbeta forward and 13 Jbeta reverse. Only in-frame clones appear in the TCRdb table, and some are missing; sequencing was by immunoSEQ multiplex PCR. The sample records about 190,000 clones, approximately 81% being singletons. What was sequenced was PBMCs. These receptors were taken from a boy younger than 18 in good health and CMV-seronegative.

The J gene is TRBJ1-2, the V gene TRBV9; D call uncertain. V was cut by 3 bases and J by 3 bases, with 9 bases left in between. The V gene's germline CDR1 is SGDLS and CDR2 YYNGEE. The length of the CDR3 is 13 residues. In DNA, the CDR3 is TGTGCCAGCAGCGCTGGAGAATACTATGGCTACACCTTC. This translates into CASSAGEYYGYTF.

The chain uses TRBV29-1 and TRBJ2-5; tentative D call: TRBD2 (5 bases). V lost 0 bases and J 4 bases, leaving 15 bases between the germline ends. CDR3 length: 15 amino acids. CDR1 is SQVTM, CDR2 ANQGSEA, per germline. CDR3 DNA: TGCAGCGTTGAAGAAGTGTCGGGGTACGGAGAGACCCAGTACTTC. Translation gives CSVEEVSGYGETQYF.

The rearrangement joins TRBV29-1 to TRBJ2-1, with TRBD2 matching over 13 bases. The germline V gene encodes CDR1 SQVTM and CDR2 ANQGSEA. The CDR3 is 15 amino acids. V lost 6 bases to trimming and J lost 2 bases; unmatched junction nucleotides: 4. The CDR3 is CSVPGLAGAYNEQFF. The CDR3 DNA is TGCAGCGTCCCTGGACTAGCGGGGGCCTACAATGAGCAGTTCTTC.

The chain joins TRBV6-5 to TRBJ2-5, with a possible D match to TRBD2 (6 bases). Germline V gives CDR1 MNHEY, CDR2 SVGAGI. The CDR3 consists of 14 residues. The V and J ends lost 1 base and 11 bases respectively, with 17 bases between them. The CDR3 loop is CASSYYGTSREQYF. Written as DNA, the CDR3 is TGTGCCAGCAGTTACTATGGGACTTCTAGGGAGCAGTACTTC.

V gene TRBV11-2 combines with J gene TRBJ2-7, with 8 nucleotides matching TRBD1. The CDR3 is 14 residues long. The J segment lost 2 bases and the V segment lost 5 bases, leaving 5 bases of the junction unmatched. The germline V gene has CDR1 SGHAT and CDR2 FQNNGV. In nucleotides, the CDR3 is TGTGCCAGCAGCCTGTCGACAGGGGCCTACGAGCAGTACTTC. Protein product: CASSLSTGAYEQYF.

On this clone: At one end the junction does not follow the germline gene, possibly because of a read error. The chain links TRBV2 to TRBJ2-5; 14 nucleotides match TRBD2. Germline CDR1 reads SNHLY; CDR2 reads FYNNEI. This CDR3 comprises 15 residues. The CDR3 DNA follows: TGTGCCCGCGGACTAGCGGGGGGCCGGGAAGAGACCCGGTACTTC. Its protein is CARGLAGGREETRYF. Full variable domain (missing parts from reference TRBV2 and TRBJ2-5): EPEVTQTPSHQVTQMGQEVILRCVPISNHLYFYWYRQILGQKVEFLVSFYNNEISEKSEIFDDQFSVERPDGSNFTLKIRSTKLEDSAMYFCARGLAGGREETRYFGPGTRLLVL.

The DNA for the CDR3 is TGTGCCAGCAGTTTATCCGGGACACCCTACGAGCAGTACTTC. Translation: CASSLSGTPYEQYF. The chain uses TRBV27 and TRBJ2-7, with a possible D match to TRBD1 (6 bases). The germline gives CDR1 MNHEY, CDR2 SMNVEV (reference sequence). V dropped 0 bases and J dropped 2 bases, with 8 bases sitting between them. The CDR3 loop spans 14 amino acids.

The chain couples TRBV7-9 to TRBJ2-7; 8 bases are shared with TRBD1. V gave up 5 bases and J gave up 0 bases; unmatched junction bases: 6. Germline CDR1 is SEHNR and CDR2 is FQNEAQ (reference sequence). This CDR3 has 15 amino acids. The CDR3 DNA sequence: TGTGCCAGCAGCGTGACAGGGGCCATCTCCTACGAGCAGTACTTC. It translates to CASSVTGAISYEQYF.

The V and J genes are TRBV27 and TRBJ2-7, with D perhaps matching TRBD1 (6 bases). Per the germline V gene, CDR1 is MNHEY and CDR2 is SMNVEV (reference sequence). V was cut by 5 bases and J by 6 bases, with 23 bases left in between. This CDR3 is 16 amino acids long. CDR3 bases: TGTGCCAGCAGTCCACAGCTGGTGTGGACAGTACCCGAGCAGTACTTC. As protein: CASSPQLVWTVPEQYF.

Remarks on this clone: Germline is not matched at one junction end, which may reflect a read error. The rearrangement joins TRBV5-4 to TRBJ1-1; no clear D gene. In germline, CDR1 is SGHNT, CDR2 YYREEE (reference sequence). The CDR3 length is 12 residues. CDR3: CASSLDGPKTPF. The CDR3 nucleotides read TGTGCCAGCAGCTTGGATGGGCCTAAAACTCCGTTT.

The chain has TRBV7-6 and TRBJ1-5, with TRBD1 matching 7 bases. Germline V lookup: CDR1 SGHVS, CDR2 FNYEAQ. V shed 5 bases, J shed 9 bases, and the junction held 13 bases outside the gene matches. The CDR3 runs to 15 residues. The CDR3 DNA sequence: TGTGCCAGCAGCCTTGGACAGGCACCGGCAATGCCCCAGCATTTT. Its translation is CASSLGQAPAMPQHF.

V and J are TRBV20-1 and TRBJ1-4; D remains ambiguous. Germline-derived CDR1 and CDR2 are DFQATT and SNEGSKA (reference sequence). V was pared by 0 bases and J by 8 bases, with 4 bases between. This CDR3 has 11 amino acids. The CDR3 sequence is CSARDQEKLFF. CDR3 DNA: TGCAGTGCTAGAGATCAAGAAAAACTGTTTTTT.

In nucleotides, the CDR3 is TGCGCCAGCAGCTTGAGACAGGGGGCCCACGAGCAGTACTTC. This gives the protein CASSLRQGAHEQYF. The genes are TRBV5-1 and TRBJ2-7, with TRBD1 matching 10 bases. From germline, CDR1 is SGHRS and CDR2 YFSETQ. CDR3 length equals 14 residues. V shed 1 base and J 5 bases; nucleotides not matched to a gene: 3.

This clone showed up just once. The V and J genes are TRBV9 and TRBJ2-7, with D possibly matching TRBD1 (5 bases). The ends were cut back, 0 bases at V and 2 bases at J, with 9 bases in the middle. The CDR3 consists of 14 residues. Germline V gene sequence: CDR1 SGDLS, CDR2 YYNGEE. CDR3 bases: TGTGCCAGCAGCGTAGGGTCAGGGCCCTACGAGCAGTACTTC. Protein sequence: CASSVGSGPYEQYF.

This chain links TRBV4-3 with TRBJ1-1, with D maybe TRBD1 (6 bases). Germline CDR1 reads LGHNA; CDR2 reads YSLEER. Trimming shortened V by 2 bases and J by 4 bases, and 11 bases separated the two germline ends. The CDR3 runs to 14 residues. The CDR3 nucleotides are TGCGCCAGCAGCCAATTGGGGGGGCGCACTGAAGCTTTCTTT. Translation gives CASSQLGGRTEAFF.

This chain uses TRBV15 with TRBJ2-7; 8 bases agree with TRBD2. Germline V gene lookup returns CDR1 LNHNV and CDR2 YYDKDF (reference sequence). This CDR3 has 16 amino acids. V was clipped by 0 bases and J by 5 bases; unmatched bases: 9. DNA for the CDR3: TGTGCCACCAGCAGAGAGGGACTAGACAAAAGTAACGAGCAGTACTTC. It yields the protein CATSREGLDKSNEQYF. The full variable domain, with the rest looked up from reference TRBV15 and TRBJ2-7, is DAMVIQNPRYQVTQFGKPVTLSCSQTLNHNVMYWYQQKSSQAPKLLFHYYDKDFNNEADTPDNFQSRRPNTSFCFLDIRSPGLGDTAMYLCATSREGLDKSNEQYFGPGTRLTVT.

About this clone: Other DNA sequences within the sample encode an identical CDR3. This chain connects TRBV27 to TRBJ1-5; a weak D match, TRBD1 (6 bases). Looked up from germline, CDR1 is MNHEY and CDR2 is SMNVEV (reference sequence). The CDR3 has 13 amino acids. Trimming took off 2 bases at V and 7 bases at J, with 9 bases between the two ends. CDR3 residues: CASSLGGAQPQHF. DNA for the CDR3: TGTGCCAGCAGTTTAGGGGGGGCCCAGCCCCAGCATTTT.

The chain is built from TRBV30 and TRBJ1-2; D perhaps matches TRBD1 (5 bases). Trimming cost V 4 bases and J 2 bases, with 8 bases left between them. This CDR3 is built from 12 residues. Germline CDR1 reads GTSNPN; CDR2 reads SVGIG (reference sequence). CDR3 sequence: CAWKWGNYGYTF. The DNA for the CDR3 is TGTGCCTGGAAGTGGGGCAACTATGGCTACACCTTC.

This clone has more than one count but fewer than ten. DNA of the CDR3: TGTGCCAGCAGTGAGGCGGGGGGGTACAATGAGCAGTTCTTC. This translates into CASSEAGGYNEQFF. The chain has TRBV6-4 and TRBJ2-1; 9 nucleotides match TRBD2. V lost 3 bases, J lost 4 bases, and 1 base stayed unmatched. The germline CDR1 and CDR2 sequences are MRHNA and SNTAGT. The CDR3 totals 14 residues.

The gene calls are TRBV7-2 and TRBJ1-4, with TRBD1 matching over 8 bases. The CDR3 covers 14 residues. Per the germline V gene, CDR1 is SGHTA and CDR2 is FQGNSA. V lost 5 bases and J lost 7; bases outside the gene matches: 6. CDR3 loop: CASSPWTGSEKLFF. Written as DNA, the CDR3 is TGTGCCAGCAGCCCCTGGACAGGGAGTGAAAAACTGTTTTTT.

V is TRBV7-9 and J is TRBJ2-1; TRBD2 matches at 7 bases. CDR3 length: 15 residues. The V gene's germline CDR1 is SEHNR and CDR2 FQNEAQ (reference sequence). V dropped 0 bases and J dropped 9; count of bases not matched to a gene: 8. The CDR3 DNA sequence: TGTGCCAGCAGCTTAGCGGGAGGGGATTCTGGTGAGCAGTTCTTC. Amino acids: CASSLAGGDSGEQFF.

The rearrangement joins TRBV2 to TRBJ1-3, with a possible D match to TRBD1 (6 bases). Germline CDR1 reads SNHLY; CDR2 reads FYNNEI. Trimming took off 8 bases at V and 0 bases at J, with 14 bases between the two ends. The CDR3 consists of 15 residues. This CDR3 reads CASRHRDSSGNTIYF. Here the CDR3 DNA reads TGTGCCAGCCGCCACAGGGATAGCTCTGGAAACACCATATATTTT.

This clone has just a few counts. The chain combines TRBV21-1 with TRBJ1-5; the table assigns TRBD1, which was not confirmed against the DNA. TRBV21-1 is a pseudogene. The CDR3 has 13 residues. DNA of the CDR3: TGTGCCACTCCACCAGGGGCAAGGCAGCCCCAGCATTTT. This codes for CATPPGARQPQHF.

This clone was recorded once. The chain links TRBV25-1 to TRBJ2-3; 7 nucleotides match TRBD1. Losses at the gene ends were 6 bases for V and 5 bases for J; bases not matched to a gene: 8. Germline V gives CDR1 MGHDK, CDR2 SYGVNS. This CDR3 has 14 amino acids. This chain's CDR3 is CASSPTAGGDTQYF. In nucleotides, the CDR3 is TGTGCCAGCAGCCCAACCGCAGGGGGAGATACGCAGTATTTT.